The TCR beta chain described here comes from a study of tumor-infiltrating lymphocytes in localized non-small cell lung cancer. Study at large: Several tumor histologies, both smoking statuses, and some post-neoadjuvant chemotherapy samples were included. Tumor tissue and non-adjacent uninvolved lung came from each patient. Study-level findings and limits: TCRbeta sequencing showed higher T cell infiltration in tumors than uninvolved lung.

The germline V gene has CDR1 LNHNV and CDR2 YYDKDF (reference sequence). The CDR3 has 12 amino acids. V lost 6 bases to trimming and J lost 1 base, with 5 bases between them. As regards this clone: Its antigen is currently unknown.

TCRdb's copy holds only in-frame clones and misses some; the assay was immunoSEQ multiplex PCR. The top ten hold about a sixth of the sample, which has 12,000 or so clones, more than 75% seen once. Sample: uninvolved lung tissue not adjacent to the tumor. This TCR derives from a human donor with non-small cell lung cancer. The chain joins TRBV15 to TRBJ2-3; D gene unclear. Written as DNA, the CDR3 is TGTGCCACCAGTAGGGGCACAGATACGCAGTATTTT. Its translation: CATSRGTDTQYF.